A single sample gave rise to the 26 T cell receptor beta chains below, sequenced in a study of blood T cell repertoires in COVID-19. Profiled with immunoSEQ multiplex PCR; TCRdb holds only in-frame clones, not every one. The table shows 90,000 to 150,000 clones, with about 84% occurring only once. The sample was peripheral blood. These receptor sequences come from a man aged 60-69 years with acute or convalescent COVID-19.

The chain's CDR3 is CASIPTSGTGDTQYF. CDR3 sequence (DNA): TGTGCCAGCATCCCGACTAGCGGGACGGGAGATACGCAGTATTTT. This rearrangement joins TRBV9 to TRBJ2-3; 11 nucleotides match TRBD2. CDR3 size: 15 residues. Germline V gives CDR1 SGDLS, CDR2 YYNGEE. The J segment lost 5 bases and the V segment lost 6 bases, leaving 8 bases of the junction unmatched. Using reference TRBV9 and TRBJ2-3 for the parts outside the CDR3, the full variable domain is DSGVTQTPKHLITATGQRVTLRCSPRSGDLSVYWYQQSLDQGLQFLIQYYNGEERAKGNILERFSAQQFPDLHSELNLSSLELGDSALYFCASIPTSGTGDTQYFGPGTRLTVL.

CDR3 protein: CASSLPPGMADTQYF. The CDR3, as DNA: TGTGCCAGCAGCCTCCCCCCGGGTATGGCAGATACGCAGTATTTT. This chain uses TRBV9 with TRBJ2-3; no definite D call. There are 15 residues in the CDR3. CDR1 is SGDLS and CDR2 is YYNGEE in the germline V gene. The V gene lost 4 bases and the J gene lost 4 bases, with 16 bases spanning the gap. The full variable domain, its missing parts supplied by reference TRBV9 and TRBJ2-3, is DSGVTQTPKHLITATGQRVTLRCSPRSGDLSVYWYQQSLDQGLQFLIQYYNGEERAKGNILERFSAQQFPDLHSELNLSSLELGDSALYFCASSLPPGMADTQYFGPGTRLTVL.

The sample holds one count of this clone. The rearrangement links TRBV5-1 to TRBJ2-7; the D gene is possibly TRBD2 (5 bases). Trimming took 0 bases from V and 6 from J, leaving 10 bases between them. The CDR3 runs to 13 residues. Looked up from germline, CDR1 is SGHRS and CDR2 is YFSETQ. CDR3 amino acids: CASSLAGLAEQYF. The CDR3 DNA reads as TGCGCCAGCAGCTTGGCGGGGTTGGCCGAGCAGTACTTC. Based on the CDR3 plus reference TRBV5-1 and TRBJ2-7, the full variable domain is KAGVTQTPRYLIKTRGQQVTLSCSPISGHRSVSWYQQTPGQGLQFLFEYFSETQRNKGNFPGRFSGRQFSNSRSEMNVSTLELGDSALYLCASSLAGLAEQYFGPGTRLTVT.

The chain uses TRBV28 and TRBJ2-5; TRBD2 aligns across 7 bases. The length of the CDR3 is 13 residues. Looked up from germline, CDR1 is MDHEN and CDR2 is SYDVKM. V lost 9 bases, J lost 0 bases, and 4 bases stayed unmatched. Written as DNA, the CDR3 is TGTGCCAGTCTAGCGGAAAACCAAGAGACCCAGTACTTC. Protein: CASLAENQETQYF. Filled out from reference TRBV28 and TRBJ2-5, the complete variable domain reads DVKVTQSSRYLVKRTGEKVFLECVQDMDHENMFWYRQDPGLGLRLIYFSYDVKMKEKGDIPEGYSVSREKKERFSLILESASTNQTSMYLCASLAENQETQYFGPGTRLLVL.

This chain uses TRBV5-8 with TRBJ2-7, with 7 bases fitting TRBD2. CDR3 length: 19 amino acids. With V trimmed by 6 bases and J by 3 bases, 24 bases remained unmatched. The germline gives CDR1 SGHTS, CDR2 YDEGEE. As DNA, the CDR3 is TGTGCCAGCATCGGCGGGAGCCCCTCTTCTGGAAGGGTCCACTACGAGCAGTACTTC. As protein: CASIGGSPSSGRVHYEQYF.

The chain links TRBV6-6 to TRBJ2-1, with D possibly being TRBD2 (5 bases). CDR3 length equals 16 residues. Per germline, CDR1 MNHNY and CDR2 SVGAGI (reference sequence). Trimming shortened V by 2 bases and J by 1 base, and 12 bases separated the two germline ends. In DNA, the CDR3 is TGTGCCAGCAGTTACAAAGAGGGTGCGTCCTACAATGAGCAGTTCTTC. It is translated as CASSYKEGASYNEQFF.

The chain couples TRBV5-4 to TRBJ2-7, with 13 nucleotides matching TRBD2. The length of the CDR3 is 16 residues. From germline, CDR1 is SGHNT and CDR2 YYREEE (reference sequence). The V gene end was trimmed by 4 bases and the J gene end by 3 bases; junction bases not matched to a gene: 7. The CDR3: CASSPGGLAGDYEQYF. The CDR3 DNA is TGTGCCAGCAGCCCCGGTGGACTAGCGGGAGACTACGAGCAGTACTTC.

This chain connects TRBV27 to TRBJ2-7; TRBD2 matches 8 bases. V lost 6 bases to trimming and J lost 2 bases; unmatched junction nucleotides: 15. CDR3 length: 17 residues. Looked up from germline, CDR1 is MNHEY and CDR2 is SMNVEV (reference sequence). CDR3 nucleotides: TGTGCCAGCAGCCGGGAGGGGGGGGCGCGAGGAGCCTACGAGCAGTACTTC. Its translation: CASSREGGARGAYEQYF.

The chain employs TRBV9 and TRBJ2-7; 7 nucleotides align to TRBD2. V shed 3 bases, J shed 1 base, and the junction held 4 bases outside the gene matches. The CDR3 spans 14 residues. Germline V gene lookup returns CDR1 SGDLS and CDR2 YYNGEE. The CDR3: CASSAGLGSYEQYF. CDR3 nucleotides: TGTGCCAGCAGCGCAGGACTAGGTTCCTACGAGCAGTACTTC.

V and J are TRBV18 and TRBJ1-1, with D unresolved. The CDR3 has 12 amino acids. The germline V gene encodes CDR1 KGHSH and CDR2 LQKENI. Trimming shortened V by 4 bases and J by 1 base, and 4 bases separated the two germline ends. CDR3 coding DNA: TGTGCCAGCTCACTCGGGAACACTGAAGCTTTCTTT. It specifies CASSLGNTEAFF.

This sequence joins TRBV28 and TRBJ2-1; a weak D match, TRBD1 (5 bases). Trimming pared 7 bases from V and 16 bases from J, leaving 17 bases between. The CDR3 runs 11 residues. Germline-derived CDR1 and CDR2 are MDHEN and SYDVKM. The CDR3 region has the DNA TGTGCCAGCAACCAGGGAAGGGCGTACTTCTTC. The encoded protein is CASNQGRAYFF.

The chain joins TRBV18 to TRBJ1-1; D may be TRBD1 (6 bases). The V gene's germline CDR1 is KGHSH and CDR2 LQKENI. V was clipped by 4 bases and J by 4 bases, with 10 bases between them. This CDR3 spans 13 amino acids. The CDR3 coding sequence is TGTGCCAGCTCACAACAAGGGGGCACTGAAGCTTTCTTT. It yields the protein CASSQQGGTEAFF.

The chain carries TRBV9 and TRBJ2-5, with a possible D match to TRBD1 (6 bases). Germline V gene data show CDR1 as SGDLS and CDR2 as YYNGEE. This CDR3 spans 15 amino acids. V was shortened by 0 bases and J by 2 bases, with 11 bases between the two germline ends. The CDR3, as DNA: TGTGCCAGCAGCGTAGGGTGGACAGCGCAAGAGACCCAGTACTTC. It encodes CASSVGWTAQETQYF. Based on the CDR3 plus reference TRBV9 and TRBJ2-5, the full variable domain is DSGVTQTPKHLITATGQRVTLRCSPRSGDLSVYWYQQSLDQGLQFLIQYYNGEERAKGNILERFSAQQFPDLHSELNLSSLELGDSALYFCASSVGWTAQETQYFGPGTRLLVL.

The chain couples TRBV14 to TRBJ2-1; TRBD2 agrees at 7 bases. Per the germline V gene, CDR1 is SGHDN and CDR2 is FVKESK. V lost 4 bases, J lost 3 bases, and 6 bases stayed unmatched. CDR3 size: 15 residues. CDR3 coding DNA: TGTGCCAGCAGCCGGGTAGCGGGTATCTACAATGAGCAGTTCTTC. It yields the protein CASSRVAGIYNEQFF. Full variable domain (remainder filled in from reference TRBV14 and TRBJ2-1): EAGVTQFPSHSVIEKGQTVTLRCDPISGHDNLYWYRRVMGKEIKFLLHFVKESKQDESGMPNNRFLAERTGGTYSTLKVQPAELEDSGVYFCASSRVAGIYNEQFFGPGTRLTVL.

This rearrangement joins TRBV10-1 to TRBJ2-2; TRBD2 matches 7 bases. The germline V gene has CDR1 WNHNN and CDR2 SYGVQD (reference sequence). This CDR3 spans 17 amino acids. Trimming took 0 bases from V and 6 from J; bases not matched to a gene: 10. The CDR3 spells CASSESRGGSGAGELFF. CDR3 in DNA: TGCGCCAGCAGTGAGTCGAGGGGCGGGAGCGGAGCCGGGGAGCTGTTTTTT.

The chain employs TRBV28 and TRBJ2-7, with 7 bases identical to TRBD1. V lost 5 bases and J lost 3; bases outside the gene matches: 10. This CDR3 contains 15 residues. Germline V lookup: CDR1 MDHEN, CDR2 SYDVKM. CDR3 sequence: CASSHNRDRGYEQYF. The CDR3 DNA reads as TGTGCCAGCAGTCATAACCGGGACAGAGGCTACGAGCAGTACTTC.

The CDR3 here is CASSLRQGDGELFF. The CDR3 DNA follows: TGTGCCAGCAGCTTACGACAGGGGGACGGGGAGCTGTTTTTT. The chain combines TRBV7-3 with TRBJ2-2; TRBD1 matches at 9 bases. After removal of 2 bases from V and 7 bases from J, the junction contained 2 bases not matched to a gene. Germline assignment: CDR1 SGHTA and CDR2 FQGTGA. This CDR3 is 14 amino acids long. Together with reference TRBV7-3 and TRBJ2-2, the CDR3 gives the full variable domain: GAGVSQTPSNKVTEKGKYVELRCDPISGHTALYWYRQSLGQGPEFLIYFQGTGAADDSGLPNDRFFAVRPEGSVSTLKIQRTERGDSAVYLCASSLRQGDGELFFGEGSRLTVL.

This chain uses TRBV6-2 or TRBV6-3 with TRBJ2-7, with 11 positions matching TRBD1. The CDR3 sequence is 16 residues long. Germline CDR1 MNHEY, CDR2 SVGEGT. V was pared by 4 bases and J by 1 base, with 6 bases of the junction left unmatched. CDR3 sequence: CASSFRTGGLSYEQYF. CDR3 in DNA: TGTGCCAGCAGTTTTCGGACAGGGGGCTTATCCTACGAGCAGTACTTC.

The V call is TRBV9, the J call TRBJ2-2; the match to TRBD1 covers 7 bases. The V segment lost 0 bases and the J segment 1 base; nucleotides outside the gene matches: 3. Germline values: CDR1 SGDLS, CDR2 YYNGEE. There are 16 residues in the CDR3. DNA of the CDR3: TGTGCCAGCAGCGTAGAGGGGGCCGTGAACACCGGGGAGCTGTTTTTT. Translation gives CASSVEGAVNTGELFF. The full variable domain, with the rest looked up from reference TRBV9 and TRBJ2-2, is DSGVTQTPKHLITATGQRVTLRCSPRSGDLSVYWYQQSLDQGLQFLIQYYNGEERAKGNILERFSAQQFPDLHSELNLSSLELGDSALYFCASSVEGAVNTGELFFGEGSRLTVL.

This sequence joins TRBV10-2 and TRBJ2-7; TRBD2 is a possible D gene (6 bases). From germline, CDR1 is WSHSY and CDR2 SAAADI. The ends were cut back, 5 bases at V and 7 bases at J, with 27 bases in the middle. The CDR3 has 17 residues. CDR3 region: CASSKGLDSVGVREQYF. Here the CDR3 DNA reads TGCGCCAGCAGTAAGGGACTTGATAGTGTGGGGGTGCGGGAGCAGTACTTC.

The V gene is TRBV15, the J gene TRBJ2-3; D is possibly TRBD2 (5 bases). The germline V and J ends were trimmed by 5 bases and 4 bases, with 16 bases remaining between them. The CDR3 extends over 15 amino acids. Germline CDR1 reads LNHNV; CDR2 reads YYDKDF (reference sequence). This CDR3 is CATSSAAWKADTQYF. The CDR3 region has the DNA TGTGCCACCAGCTCAGCGGCCTGGAAGGCAGATACGCAGTATTTT. The variable domain in full, completed from reference TRBV15 and TRBJ2-3, reads DAMVIQNPRYQVTQFGKPVTLSCSQTLNHNVMYWYQQKSSQAPKLLFHYYDKDFNNEADTPDNFQSRRPNTSFCFLDIRSPGLGDTAMYLCATSSAAWKADTQYFGPGTRLTVL.

The V call is TRBV4-2, the J call TRBJ2-3; D is possibly TRBD2 (6 bases). Germline values: CDR1 LGHNA, CDR2 YNFKEQ. The CDR3 contains 19 residues. V was shortened by 4 bases and J by 0 bases, with 23 bases between the two germline ends. For the CDR3, the DNA is TGTGCCAGCAGCCTCGGGGCGGCTAGCGCTTTTTCTAGCACAGATACGCAGTATTTT. Protein product: CASSLGAASAFSSTDTQYF.

This chain links TRBV27 with TRBJ2-7; a possible D gene is TRBD2 (6 bases). The germline V and J ends were trimmed by 5 bases and 7 bases, with 15 bases remaining between them. This CDR3 has 13 residues. Germline CDR1 and CDR2: MNHEY and SMNVEV (reference sequence). In DNA form, the CDR3 reads TGTGCCAGCAGTCCCTCTATGGCGGGGGAGCAGTACTTC. It specifies CASSPSMAGEQYF.

In its sample, this clone was seen once. The chain joins TRBV5-6 to TRBJ1-1; a possible D gene is TRBD1 (6 bases). The CDR3 has 16 amino acids. Germline V gene lookup returns CDR1 SGHDT and CDR2 YYEEEE. Trimming removed 4 bases from V and 1 base from J, with 17 bases in between. For the CDR3, the DNA is TGTGCCAGCAGCCATGCAGCGGGACATAGGAACACTGAAGCTTTCTTT. It encodes CASSHAAGHRNTEAFF.

This clone was recorded many times. The junction departs from germline at one end; a sequencing error may be responsible. The chain recombines TRBV28 with TRBJ2-1, with a possible D match to TRBD2 (6 bases). CDR1 MDHEN and CDR2 SYDVKM come from the germline V gene. The CDR3 runs to 15 residues. CDR3 residues: CASSPGEQIYDEQFF. CDR3 nucleotide sequence: TGTGCCAGCAGCCCGGGGGAGCAGATCTACGATGAGCAGTTCTTC.

This chain uses TRBV5-1 with TRBJ2-2, with D maybe TRBD1 (6 bases). V was trimmed by 4 bases and J by 4 bases, leaving 11 bases between them. Germline-derived CDR1 and CDR2 are SGHRS and YFSETQ. CDR3 length: 14 amino acids. The CDR3 DNA is TGCGCCAGCAGCAGAGACAGGTCCACCGGGGAGCTGTTTTTT. This codes for CASSRDRSTGELFF.